What follows are 17 T cell receptor beta chains derived from one specimen sequenced in a study of cytomegalovirus exposure and HLA in healthy donors. PCR employed 60 Vbeta and 13 Jbeta primers. Assay: immunoSEQ multiplex PCR; the TCRdb copy retains only in-frame clones and omits some. The profile shows some 160,000 clones, 79% of them singletons. The sequencing input was PBMCs. Receptors were obtained from a woman between 35 and 50 years old in good health and CMV-seronegative.

The V gene is TRBV11-2, the J gene TRBJ2-4, with D possibly TRBD2 on 7 matching bases. Trimming cost V 1 base and J 12 bases, with 10 bases left between them. The germline gives CDR1 SGHAT, CDR2 FQNNGV. The CDR3 has 12 residues. The CDR3, as DNA: TGTGCCAGCAGCTTAGGGGGGGGCACTCAGTACTTC. It is translated as CASSLGGGTQYF.

The V gene is TRBV9, the J gene TRBJ2-4, with D possibly being TRBD1 (6 bases). This CDR3 spans 14 amino acids. Trimming stripped 0 bases from V and 7 bases from J, with 11 bases between. CDR1 and CDR2 (germline): SGDLS, YYNGEE. CDR3 in amino acids: CASSVGGQGNIQYF. In DNA form, the CDR3 reads TGTGCCAGCAGCGTAGGAGGTCAGGGGAACATTCAGTACTTC.

The chain combines TRBV30 with TRBJ1-1; D not certain. CDR1 and CDR2 from the germline V gene are GTSNPN and SVGIG (reference sequence). V was pared by 5 bases and J by 11 bases, with 18 bases between. The length of the CDR3 is 12 residues. The CDR3 nucleotides are TGTGCCTGGGGTACCACGGGGTCCCTGGCTTTCTTT. Translation gives CAWGTTGSLAFF.

The rearrangement joins TRBV25-1 to TRBJ1-1, with 8 nucleotides matching TRBD1. With V trimmed by 7 bases and J by 4 bases, 5 bases remained unmatched. The germline CDR1 and CDR2 sequences are MGHDK and SYGVNS. CDR3 length: 13 residues. The CDR3 loop reads CASTRQGFTEAFF. Written as DNA, the CDR3 is TGTGCCAGCACTAGACAGGGGTTCACTGAAGCTTTCTTT. Supplemented by reference TRBV25-1 and TRBJ1-1, the full variable domain reads EADIYQTPRYLVIGTGKKITLECSQTMGHDKMYWYQQDPGMELHLIHYSYGVNSTEKGDLSSESTVSRIRTEHFPLTLESARPSHTSQYLCASTRQGFTEAFFGQGTRLTVV.

The genes are TRBV4-1 and TRBJ1-1, with 8 bases that match TRBD1. This CDR3 has 14 residues. The V and J ends lost 4 bases and 7 bases, in that order; junction bases with no gene match: 8. The germline V gene has CDR1 MGHRA and CDR2 YSYEKL. CDR3 sequence: CASSPKGQGSEAFF. The CDR3 coding sequence is TGCGCCAGCAGCCCCAAAGGACAGGGTAGTGAAGCTTTCTTT.

V usage is TRBV5-1 and J usage is TRBJ2-7, with 9 positions matching TRBD1. The V and J ends lost 3 bases and 3 bases, in that order; junction bases with no gene match: 7. The germline CDR1 and CDR2 sequences are SGHRS and YFSETQ. This CDR3 region has 15 residues. CDR3 amino acids: CASSSGTGTLYEQYF. DNA of the CDR3: TGCGCCAGCAGCTCCGGGACAGGGACGCTCTACGAGCAGTACTTC.

The rearrangement links TRBV14 to TRBJ1-2; D is perhaps TRBD1 (6 bases). The CDR3 runs to 14 residues. CDR1 is SGHDN and CDR2 is FVKESK in the germline V gene. V was shortened by 0 bases and J by 7 bases, with 12 bases between the two germline ends. Here the CDR3 DNA reads TGTGCCAGCAGCCAAGACAGGGGCAGGGGTGGCTACACCTTC. This gives the protein CASSQDRGRGGYTF.

The chain links TRBV10-1 to TRBJ2-7; TRBD1 agrees at 8 bases. This CDR3 contains 13 residues. V lost 5 bases to trimming and J lost 3 bases; unmatched junction nucleotides: 3. Per germline, CDR1 WNHNN and CDR2 SYGVQD (reference sequence). The DNA for the CDR3 is TGCGCCAGCAGTACCGGGACAGGCTACGAGCAGTACTTC. Amino acid sequence: CASSTGTGYEQYF.

This rearrangement joins TRBV27 to TRBJ2-2; perhaps TRBD1 as D (5 bases). There are 14 residues in the CDR3. CDR1 and CDR2 (germline): MNHEY, SMNVEV (reference sequence). Trimming took 3 bases from V and 6 from J, leaving 11 bases between them. The CDR3 nucleotides read TGTGCCAGCAGTTTCCCCGCAGGGTCCGGGGAGCTGTTTTTT. Amino acid sequence: CASSFPAGSGELFF.

The chain links TRBV4-2 to TRBJ2-1, with 12 bases matching TRBD1. Trimming took 4 bases from V and 5 from J; bases not matched to a gene: 18. The CDR3 loop spans 20 amino acids. The germline CDR1 and CDR2 sequences are LGHNA and YNFKEQ. The CDR3 sequence is CASSREPAGTGGLPDNEQFF. Written as DNA, the CDR3 is TGTGCCAGCAGCCGAGAACCTGCCGGGACAGGGGGCCTTCCGGACAATGAGCAGTTCTTC.

The V call is TRBV7-2, the J call TRBJ2-3, with 13 positions matching TRBD2. This CDR3 contains 16 residues. Per the germline V gene, CDR1 is SGHTA and CDR2 is FQGNSA. Trimming cost V 5 bases and J 4 bases; bases outside gene matches: 6. In DNA, the CDR3 is TGTGCCAGCAGCCTAGGACTAGCGGGAGCGGCAGATACGCAGTATTTT. As protein: CASSLGLAGAADTQYF. Supplemented by reference TRBV7-2 and TRBJ2-3, the full variable domain reads GAGVSQSPSNKVTEKGKDVELRCDPISGHTALYWYRQSLGQGLEFLIYFQGNSAPDKSGLPSDRFSAERTGGSVSTLTIQRTQQEDSAVYLCASSLGLAGAADTQYFGPGTRLTVL.

This clone turned up a few times. The rearrangement joins TRBV6-5 to TRBJ2-7, with a possible D match to TRBD2 (5 bases). The CDR3 is 15 amino acids. Trimming pared 1 base from V and 7 bases from J, leaving 17 bases between. Germline CDR1 reads MNHEY; CDR2 reads SVGAGI. This CDR3 reads CASSYWAGAVREQYF. CDR3 nucleotide sequence: TGTGCCAGCAGTTACTGGGCGGGCGCGGTTCGGGAGCAGTACTTC.

The rearrangement uses TRBV9 and TRBJ2-3, with a weak D call TRBD2 (6 bases). CDR1 is SGDLS and CDR2 is YYNGEE in the germline V gene. The CDR3 is made up of 15 amino acids. The germline V and J ends were trimmed by 0 bases and 1 base, with 9 bases remaining between them. The CDR3 here is CASSVDPSGTDTQYF. The CDR3 region has the DNA TGTGCCAGCAGCGTAGACCCTAGCGGCACAGATACGCAGTATTTT.

The rearrangement joins TRBV9 to TRBJ1-2; 9 nucleotides line up with TRBD1. The V gene's germline CDR1 is SGDLS and CDR2 YYNGEE. The CDR3 runs to 15 residues. V shed 3 bases, J shed 3 bases, and the junction held 6 bases outside the gene matches. The DNA for the CDR3 is TGTGCCAGCAGCGCCGCCGGGACAGGGTACTATGGCTACACCTTC. Translated, it gives CASSAAGTGYYGYTF.

The gene calls are TRBV28 and TRBJ1-5, with 9 bases matching TRBD1. V trimming: 6 bases; J trimming: 5 bases; junction bases outside the gene matches: 8. The germline V gene encodes CDR1 MDHEN and CDR2 SYDVKM. The CDR3 runs 15 residues. The CDR3 sequence is CASRGSGQGYQPQHF. The CDR3 DNA is TGTGCCAGCAGGGGTTCAGGACAGGGGTATCAGCCCCAGCATTTT.

The rearrangement uses TRBV2 and TRBJ2-3; 12 bases map to TRBD2. The CDR3 spans 17 residues. The V gene's germline CDR1 is SNHLY and CDR2 FYNNEI. The junction had 5 bases not matched to a gene; V was cut back by 3 bases and J by 1 base. The CDR3 reads CASSDLRLAGGTDTQYF. DNA of the CDR3: TGTGCCAGCAGTGATCTCAGACTAGCGGGGGGCACAGATACGCAGTATTTT. Together with reference TRBV2 and TRBJ2-3, the CDR3 gives the full variable domain: EPEVTQTPSHQVTQMGQEVILRCVPISNHLYFYWYRQILGQKVEFLVSFYNNEISEKSEIFDDQFSVERPDGSNFTLKIRSTKLEDSAMYFCASSDLRLAGGTDTQYFGPGTRLTVL.

This clone was detected only once. The chain uses TRBV6-1 and TRBJ2-1, with 10 bases identical to TRBD2. Trimming at V came to 2 bases and at J to 5 bases, leaving 3 bases not matched to a gene. This CDR3 region has 15 residues. CDR1 and CDR2 (germline): MNHNS, SASEGT. CDR3 region: CASSELAGVNNEQFF. CDR3 bases: TGTGCCAGCAGTGAACTAGCGGGAGTCAACAATGAGCAGTTCTTC.